This T cell receptor beta chain was obtained from a study of cytomegalovirus exposure and HLA in healthy donors. This CDR3 spans 15 amino acids. Germline CDR1 is SGHDT and CDR2 is YYEEEE. After removal of 2 bases from V and 5 bases from J, the junction contained 7 bases not matched to a gene. Both 60 Vbeta primers and 13 Jbeta primers went into the PCR. Some clones are missing from TCRdb's copy, which holds only in-frame ones; the method was immunoSEQ multiplex PCR. Among around 96,000 clones listed, 64% were seen once. This chain links TRBV5-6 with TRBJ2-3; TRBD1 matches 8 bases. Sample: PBMCs. This TCR came from a man aged 60 to 69 in good health and CMV-seronegative. The DNA for the CDR3 is TGTGCCAGCAGCTTCCCAGGGGGCGCGGGAGATACGCAGTATTTT. This codes for CASSFPGGAGDTQYF.